The table lists the clone carrying this TCR beta chain with a few counts. Its antigen is as yet unknown. These data come from a study of beta chain features in type 1 diabetes. Whole-study results and caveats: More deletions and fewer insertions at VDJ junctions were found in patients with type 1 diabetes.

The investigators reverse transcribed all of the isolated RNA, so they sequenced expressed TCRB transcripts. Using immunoSEQ multiplex PCR, the repertoire was profiled, and TCRdb retains in-frame clones only, with some absent. Altogether hundreds of thousands of clones are present, roughly a sixth being singletons, with the ten largest covering approximately 0.087%. The ends lost 2 bases at V and 7 bases at J; junction bases unmatched: 7. The CDR3 covers 15 residues. CDR1 GTSNPN and CDR2 SVGIG come from the germline V gene (reference sequence). This sequence joins TRBV30 and TRBJ1-4; 10 positions agree with TRBD1. This TCR was recovered from a man in his late teens or twenties in good health. Input material: naive CD4+ T cells from blood. For the CDR3, the DNA is TGTGCCTGGAGTTACCGGGACAGGGGAATTGAAAAACTGTTTTTT. Its protein product is CAWSYRDRGIEKLFF.